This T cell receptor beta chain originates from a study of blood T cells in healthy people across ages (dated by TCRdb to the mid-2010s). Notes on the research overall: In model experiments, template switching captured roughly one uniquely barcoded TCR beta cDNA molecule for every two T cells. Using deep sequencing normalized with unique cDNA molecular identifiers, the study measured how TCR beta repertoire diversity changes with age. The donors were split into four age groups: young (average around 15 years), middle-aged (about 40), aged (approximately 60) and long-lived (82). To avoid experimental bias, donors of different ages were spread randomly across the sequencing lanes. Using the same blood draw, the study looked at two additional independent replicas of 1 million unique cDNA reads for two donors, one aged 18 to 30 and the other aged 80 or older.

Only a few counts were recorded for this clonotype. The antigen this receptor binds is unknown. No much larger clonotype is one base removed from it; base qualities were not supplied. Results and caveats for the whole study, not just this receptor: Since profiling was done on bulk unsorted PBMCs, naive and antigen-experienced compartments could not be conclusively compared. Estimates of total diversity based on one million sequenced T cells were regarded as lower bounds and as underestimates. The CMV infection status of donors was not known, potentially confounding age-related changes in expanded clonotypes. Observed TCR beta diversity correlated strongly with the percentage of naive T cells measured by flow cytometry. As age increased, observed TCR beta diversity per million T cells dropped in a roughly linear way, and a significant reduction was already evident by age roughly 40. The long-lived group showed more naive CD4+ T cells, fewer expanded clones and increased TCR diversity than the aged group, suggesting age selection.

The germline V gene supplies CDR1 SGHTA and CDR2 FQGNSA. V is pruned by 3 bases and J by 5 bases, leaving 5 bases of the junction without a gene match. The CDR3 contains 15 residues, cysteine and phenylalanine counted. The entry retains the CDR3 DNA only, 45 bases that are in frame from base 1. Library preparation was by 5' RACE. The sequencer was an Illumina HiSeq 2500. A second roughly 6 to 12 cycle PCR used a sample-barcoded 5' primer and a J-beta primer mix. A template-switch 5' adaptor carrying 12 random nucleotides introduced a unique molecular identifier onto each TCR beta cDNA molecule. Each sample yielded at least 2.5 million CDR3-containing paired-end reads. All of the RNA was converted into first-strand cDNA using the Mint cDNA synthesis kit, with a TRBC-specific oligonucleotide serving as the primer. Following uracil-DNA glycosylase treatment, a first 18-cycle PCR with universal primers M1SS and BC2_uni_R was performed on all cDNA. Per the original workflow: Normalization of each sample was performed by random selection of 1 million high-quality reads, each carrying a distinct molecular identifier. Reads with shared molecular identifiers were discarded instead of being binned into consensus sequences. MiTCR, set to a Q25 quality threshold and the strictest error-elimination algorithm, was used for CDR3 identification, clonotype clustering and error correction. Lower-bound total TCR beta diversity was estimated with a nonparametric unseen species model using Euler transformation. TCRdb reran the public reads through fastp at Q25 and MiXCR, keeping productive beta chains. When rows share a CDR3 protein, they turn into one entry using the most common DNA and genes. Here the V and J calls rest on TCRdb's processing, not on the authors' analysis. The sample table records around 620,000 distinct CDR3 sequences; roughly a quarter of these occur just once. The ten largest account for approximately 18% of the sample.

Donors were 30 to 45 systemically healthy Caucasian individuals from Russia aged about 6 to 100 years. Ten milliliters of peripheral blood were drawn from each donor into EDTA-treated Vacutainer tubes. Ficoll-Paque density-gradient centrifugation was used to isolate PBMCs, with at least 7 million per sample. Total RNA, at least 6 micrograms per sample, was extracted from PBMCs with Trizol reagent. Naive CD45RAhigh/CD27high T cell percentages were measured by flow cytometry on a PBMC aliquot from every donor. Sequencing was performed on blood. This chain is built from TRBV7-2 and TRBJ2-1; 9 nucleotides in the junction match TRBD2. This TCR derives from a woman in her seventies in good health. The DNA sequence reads TGTGCCAGCAGCTTGAGGACTAGCGCCAACAATGAGCAGTTCTTC. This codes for CASSLRTSANNEQFF.